A selection of T cell receptor beta chains follows, all from one sample in a study of T cell repertoires in ileal Crohn's disease. The method was immunoSEQ multiplex PCR; TCRdb's version includes in-frame clones alone and lacks a portion of them. Of around 9,000 clones listed, roughly 72% were seen once; the top ten hold more than 4.5%. Material for sequencing was ileal tissue. The receptor source for this set is an adult with Crohn's disease. The CDR3 runs from the conserved cysteine through the conserved F or W. The D gene is left open where the match is weak. The listing skips clone size in some rows; elsewhere it reads once, few, many or a size class.

cdr3_aa cdr3_nt d_call j_call v_call cdr3_length clone_size
CSVEELAGDNEQFF TGCAGCGTTGAGGAGCTAGCGGGAGACAATGAGCAGTTCTTC TRBD2 TRBJ2-1 TRBV29-1 14 NA
CASSAAGGRDTQYF TGTGCCAGCAGTGCGGCAGGGGGTAGGGATACGCAGTATTTT TRBD1 TRBJ2-3 TRBV6-4 14 NA
CAISESIGAVTEAFF TGTGCCATCAGTGAGTCGATAGGGGCCGTCACTGAAGCTTTCTTT NA TRBJ1-1 TRBV10-3 15 few
CAISGHGGGYEQYF TGTGCCATCAGTGGGCACGGGGGGGGATACGAGCAGTACTTC TRBD2 TRBJ2-7 TRBV10-3 14 once
CASSPYFGNTEAFF TGTGCCAGCAGCCCTTACTTCGGGAACACTGAAGCTTTCTTT NA TRBJ1-1 TRBV6-5 14 NA
CASSPGKGGYNEQFF TGTGCCAGCAGCCCCGGGAAAGGGGGCTACAATGAGCAGTTCTTC NA TRBJ2-1 TRBV9 15 NA
CASSVTPSSRELFF TGCGCCAGCAGTGTAACTCCGTCAAGCCGGGAGCTGTTTTTT NA TRBJ2-2 TRBV10-2 14 NA
CASGVDIGRGGYTF TGTGCTAGTGGTGTCGATATAGGGAGGGGTGGCTACACCTTC NA TRBJ1-2 TRBV12-5 14 NA
CASSVTPLVHEQYF TGTGCCAGCAGCGTAACCCCCCTAGTTCACGAGCAGTACTTC NA TRBJ2-7 TRBV9 14 NA
CASRTGRSSYNSPLHF TGTGCCAGTAGGACAGGTCGGAGCTCCTATAATTCACCCCTCCACTTT NA TRBJ1-6 TRBV19 16 NA
CASHTTQGRNEKLFF TGTGCCAGCCACACTACTCAGGGTCGTAATGAAAAACTGTTTTTT NA TRBJ1-4 TRBV7-9 15 NA